The present entry profiles one T cell receptor beta chain with its context. The assay was immunoSEQ multiplex PCR, and TCRdb's table has in-frame clones only and misses some. The table lists about 190,000 clones, approximately 80% of them singletons. These data come from a study of blood T cell repertoires in COVID-19. Germline CDR1 and CDR2: SGHTA and FQGNSA. The CDR3 covers 16 residues. Trimming at V came to 1 base and at J to 9 bases, leaving 10 bases not matched to a gene. Material for sequencing was peripheral blood. This chain connects TRBV7-2 to TRBJ2-1, with 9 nucleotides matching TRBD2. The origin of this receptor is a man in his 60s with acute or convalescent COVID-19. The CDR3 loop is CASSLGASGTPREQFF. CDR3 in DNA: TGTGCCAGCAGCTTAGGGGCTAGCGGGACCCCTCGTGAGCAGTTCTTC.